The 22 T cell receptor beta chains below come from one sample, sequenced in a study of blood T cell repertoires in COVID-19. Data came from immunoSEQ multiplex PCR; TCRdb stores just in-frame clones and leaves some out. The data show around 45,000 clones, less than 70% seen once. Sequencing input: peripheral blood. These receptors were taken from a man at least 80 years old with acute or convalescent COVID-19.

J is TRBJ1-2 and V is TRBV7-2, with D maybe TRBD1 (5 bases). This CDR3 is 13 amino acids long. Deletions cut 3 bases from V and 2 bases from J, with 7 bases between. Germline V CDR1 and CDR2: SGHTA, FQGNSA. This CDR3 is CASSFDRNYGYTF. The CDR3 DNA is TGTGCCAGCAGCTTTGACAGAAACTATGGCTACACCTTC. Supplemented by reference TRBV7-2 and TRBJ1-2, the full variable domain reads GAGVSQSPSNKVTEKGKDVELRCDPISGHTALYWYRQSLGQGLEFLIYFQGNSAPDKSGLPSDRFSAERTGGSVSTLTIQRTQQEDSAVYLCASSFDRNYGYTFGSGTRLTVV.

In regard to this clone: The sample contains more than one DNA sequence encoding this CDR3. This chain uses TRBV19 with TRBJ2-2; D is unresolved. The germline V and J ends were trimmed by 1 base and 2 bases, with 11 bases remaining between them. Per germline, CDR1 LNHDA and CDR2 SQIVND (reference sequence). The CDR3 is made up of 16 amino acids. CDR3 in DNA: TGTGCCAGTAGTATAGTTGGCGGAGCTAACACCGGGGAGCTGTTTTTT. This encodes CASSIVGGANTGELFF.

The chain joins TRBV4-1 to TRBJ1-4, with no clear D. Germline V gene data show CDR1 as MGHRA and CDR2 as YSYEKL. Trimming stripped 0 bases from V and 5 bases from J, with 10 bases between. The CDR3 sequence is 15 residues long. The CDR3 sequence is CASSQDQTENEKLFF. The DNA of the CDR3 is TGCGCCAGCAGCCAAGATCAGACTGAAAATGAAAAACTGTTTTTT.

This clone was picked up a small number of times. The V call is TRBV7-9, the J call TRBJ2-3; no clear D. V gave up 8 bases and J gave up 1 base, with 16 bases separating them. Looked up from germline, CDR1 is SEHNR and CDR2 is FQNEAQ (reference sequence). This CDR3 has 15 residues. DNA for the CDR3: TGTGCCAGCGCCAAGTTTGGCGGAGGCACAGATACGCAGTATTTT. Residues: CASAKFGGGTDTQYF. Combining the CDR3 with reference TRBV7-9 and TRBJ2-3 gives the whole variable domain DTGVSQNPRHKITKRGQNVTFRCDPISEHNRLYWYRQTLGQGPEFLTYFQNEAQLEKSRLLSDRFSAERPKGSFSTLEIQRTEQGDSAMYLCASAKFGGGTDTQYFGPGTRLTVL.

V is TRBV2 and J is TRBJ1-6, with D tentatively TRBD1 (6 bases). The ends were cut back, 10 bases at V and 8 bases at J, with 18 bases in the middle. The germline V gene has CDR1 SNHLY and CDR2 FYNNEI. This CDR3 region has 14 residues. This CDR3 reads CATEGGDIDSPLHF. CDR3 DNA: TGTGCCACGGAGGGAGGGGACATCGATTCACCCCTCCACTTT.

This clone has more than one count but fewer than ten. The rearrangement links TRBV2 to TRBJ2-2; the D gene is possibly TRBD1 (6 bases). The germline V and J ends were trimmed by 8 bases and 2 bases, with 12 bases remaining between them. CDR1 and CDR2 (germline): SNHLY, FYNNEI. The CDR3 is 14 residues long. The CDR3 loop reads CASSEDSNTGELFF. CDR3 nucleotides: TGTGCCAGCTCCGAGGACAGTAACACCGGGGAGCTGTTTTTT. Based on the CDR3 plus reference TRBV2 and TRBJ2-2, the full variable domain is EPEVTQTPSHQVTQMGQEVILRCVPISNHLYFYWYRQILGQKVEFLVSFYNNEISEKSEIFDDQFSVERPDGSNFTLKIRSTKLEDSAMYFCASSEDSNTGELFFGEGSRLTVL.

The chain links TRBV27 to TRBJ1-2; TRBD1 might be the D (5 bases). The CDR3 loop spans 13 amino acids. CDR1 and CDR2 from the germline V gene are MNHEY and SMNVEV (reference sequence). V dropped 6 bases and J dropped 8 bases, with 16 bases sitting between them. The CDR3 loop is CASRDYTGGGYTF. The CDR3 coding sequence is TGTGCCAGCAGGGACTATACAGGAGGCGGCTACACCTTC.

The chain is built from TRBV6-2 or TRBV6-3 and TRBJ1-1; TRBD1 aligns across 8 bases. Germline CDR1 MNHEY, CDR2 SVGEGT. After removal of 5 bases from V and 1 base from J, the junction contained 6 bases not matched to a gene. CDR3 length: 15 residues. The CDR3 loop reads CASSGGQVANTEAFF. The CDR3 DNA is TGTGCCAGCAGTGGGGGACAGGTGGCGAACACTGAAGCTTTCTTT.

V gene TRBV19 combines with J gene TRBJ2-7; D gene uncertain. The germline V and J ends were trimmed by 4 bases and 2 bases, with 15 bases remaining between them. This CDR3 has 15 amino acids. Germline lookup yields CDR1 LNHDA and CDR2 SQIVND (reference sequence). The CDR3 protein is CASSTYHSLAYEQYF. In DNA, the CDR3 is TGTGCCAGTAGTACCTACCATAGCCTAGCCTACGAGCAGTACTTC.

A few counts support this clone. V gene TRBV14 combines with J gene TRBJ1-1; 7 nucleotides match TRBD1. The CDR3 runs 13 residues. The germline gives CDR1 SGHDN, CDR2 FVKESK. Trimming at V came to 4 bases and at J to 10 bases, leaving 9 bases not matched to a gene. The CDR3 loop reads CASSPQRAGGAFF. The CDR3 DNA sequence: TGTGCCAGCAGCCCCCAGCGTGCAGGGGGAGCTTTCTTT.

J is TRBJ2-6 and V is TRBV13, with 8 nucleotides matching TRBD1. J gave up 5 bases and V 1 base, and 7 bases lay outside the gene matches. Looked up from germline, CDR1 is PRHDT and CDR2 is FYEKMQ (reference sequence). The CDR3 is 17 amino acids. In DNA form, the CDR3 reads TGTGCCAGCAGCTTAGAGGACAGGGCGAGAAGGGCCAACGTCCTGACTTTC. Amino acids: CASSLEDRARRANVLTF.

The chain carries TRBV4-1 and TRBJ1-1; D may be TRBD1 (6 bases). V lost 6 bases and J 4 bases, leaving 18 bases between the germline ends. Germline V lookup: CDR1 MGHRA, CDR2 YSYEKL. There are 15 residues in the CDR3. DNA for the CDR3: TGCGCCAGCAGTACTAATACAGGGTTGGGCACTGAAGCTTTCTTT. Protein sequence: CASSTNTGLGTEAFF.

The rearrangement uses TRBV14 and TRBJ2-1; 8 bases fit TRBD2. Per the germline V gene, CDR1 is SGHDN and CDR2 is FVKESK. This CDR3 has 13 residues. The CDR3 DNA follows: TGTGTCTCACGGGGGGGTTCAGACAATGAGCAGTTCTTC. Its protein is CVSRGGSDNEQFF.

The CDR3 region is CASSEIPRVGTEAFF. CDR3 bases: TGTGCCAGCAGCGAAATCCCCAGGGTTGGGACTGAAGCTTTCTTT. The rearrangement joins TRBV13 to TRBJ1-1; D possibly corresponds to TRBD1 (5 bases). This CDR3 is built from 15 residues. The germline V and J ends were trimmed by 5 bases and 5 bases, with 18 bases remaining between them. CDR1 and CDR2 (germline): PRHDT, FYEKMQ (reference sequence).

Here the CDR3 DNA reads TGCGCCAGCAGTCGACACCTACTAGCGGGGAGCACAGATACGCAGTATTTT. Its protein product is CASSRHLLAGSTDTQYF. V is TRBV23-1 and J is TRBJ2-3; the match to TRBD2 covers 10 bases. TRBV23-1 is placed among ORFs of uncertain function. CDR3 size: 17 residues. V trimming: 4 bases; J trimming: 0 bases; junction bases outside the gene matches: 7.

This chain connects TRBV10-3 to TRBJ2-1, with TRBD2 matching over 9 bases. CDR1 ENHRY and CDR2 SYGVKD come from the germline V gene. The trim removed 6 bases at V and 6 bases at J, leaving 12 bases unmatched. The CDR3 consists of 16 residues. Written as DNA, the CDR3 is TGTGCCATCAGGCCGTTTGTTAGCGGGAGTCGCAATGAGCAGTTCTTC. This sequence encodes CAIRPFVSGSRNEQFF.

This clone was counted once. The rearrangement joins TRBV9 to TRBJ2-1; TRBD2 matches at 16 bases. Trimming took 4 bases from V and 8 from J; bases not matched to a gene: 9. From germline, CDR1 is SGDLS and CDR2 YYNGEE. The CDR3 consists of 17 residues. The CDR3 nucleotides are TGTGCCAGCAGCCCAGGGACTAGCGGGAGGGCCTGGGATGAGCAGTTCTTC. Encoded protein: CASSPGTSGRAWDEQFF.

The sample holds a few counts of this clone. The rearrangement links TRBV9 to TRBJ2-1, with TRBD1 matching over 8 bases. The CDR3 spans 17 residues. Trimming at V came to 4 bases and at J to 1 base, leaving 10 bases not matched to a gene. Germline CDR1 SGDLS, CDR2 YYNGEE. In DNA, the CDR3 is TGTGCCAGCAGCCCACATCAGGGGGCGAAATCCTACAATGAGCAGTTCTTC. Amino acids: CASSPHQGAKSYNEQFF.

The chain carries TRBV5-1 and TRBJ2-7; TRBD1 agrees at 7 bases. The junction had 7 bases not matched to a gene; V was cut back by 4 bases and J by 0 bases. CDR3 length: 15 amino acids. Germline-derived CDR1 and CDR2 are SGHRS and YFSETQ. CDR3 region: CASSEDGQDSYEQYF. As DNA, the CDR3 is TGCGCCAGCAGCGAAGATGGACAGGACTCCTACGAGCAGTACTTC.

The V and J genes are TRBV5-1 and TRBJ2-5; D is uncertain. The CDR3 has 14 amino acids. Trimming pared 5 bases from V and 2 bases from J, leaving 13 bases between. Germline V lookup: CDR1 SGHRS, CDR2 YFSETQ. The CDR3 loop is CASRASGDQETQYF. CDR3 DNA sequence: TGCGCCAGCAGGGCTAGTGGTGATCAAGAGACCCAGTACTTC.

In its sample, this clone was seen a few times. The chain links TRBV5-4 to TRBJ1-1; D possibly corresponds to TRBD1 (5 bases). In germline, CDR1 is SGHNT, CDR2 YYREEE (reference sequence). This CDR3 region has 12 residues. V lost 4 bases to trimming and J lost 7 bases, with 11 bases between them. CDR3 protein: CASSPGHNEAFF. The CDR3 DNA reads as TGTGCCAGCAGCCCAGGACATAATGAAGCTTTCTTT.

This chain joins TRBV11-3 and TRBJ2-2, with TRBD1 identical over 8 bases. The CDR3 sequence is 15 residues long. Germline V gene sequence: CDR1 SGHNT, CDR2 YENEEA. The V and J ends lost 4 bases and 7 bases, in that order; junction bases with no gene match: 8. This chain's CDR3 is CASSSTGGMSGELFF. The CDR3 DNA follows: TGTGCCAGCAGCTCAACAGGGGGTATGAGCGGGGAGCTGTTTTTT. The variable domain in full, with the rest retrieved from reference TRBV11-3 and TRBJ2-2, is EAGVVQSPRYKIIEKKQPVAFWCNPISGHNTLYWYLQNLGQGPELLIRYENEEAVDDSQLPKDRFSAERLKGVDSTLKIQPAELGDSAVYLCASSSTGGMSGELFFGEGSRLTVL.